Listed here are 26 T cell receptor beta chains from one sample, sequenced in a study of cytomegalovirus exposure and HLA in healthy donors. Sequenced by immunoSEQ multiplex PCR; TCRdb stores in-frame clones only, minus some. The data contain about 130,000 clones, around 94% of them singletons. The sequencing sample was made of PBMCs. These receptors were collected from a woman aged 18 to 35 in good health and CMV-seronegative.

The chain couples TRBV15 to TRBJ2-1; D is perhaps TRBD2 (5 bases). The CDR3 has 14 amino acids. Germline-derived CDR1 and CDR2 are LNHNV and YYDKDF (reference sequence). Trimming stripped 3 bases from V and 7 bases from J, with 13 bases between. CDR3 DNA: TGTGCCACCAGCAGTATGGGAGAAAGGAATGAGCAGTTCTTC. Translated, it gives CATSSMGERNEQFF.

The chain employs TRBV28 and TRBJ2-2; 7 bases are shared with TRBD1. The length of the CDR3 is 14 residues. The ends lost 5 bases at V and 8 bases at J; junction bases unmatched: 8. The germline CDR1 and CDR2 sequences are MDHEN and SYDVKM. CDR3 DNA: TGTGCCAGCAGTCAGGGGGACCCCCGAGGGGAGCTGTTTTTT. This gives the protein CASSQGDPRGELFF.

This rearrangement joins TRBV4-1 to TRBJ1-1, with TRBD1 identical over 7 bases. The CDR3 is 16 amino acids. J gave up 1 base and V 0 bases, and 5 bases lay outside the gene matches. CDR1 is MGHRA and CDR2 is YSYEKL in the germline V gene. Here the CDR3 DNA reads TGCGCCAGCAGCCAAGAACCGGGACAGTGGAACACTGAAGCTTTCTTT. Its translation: CASSQEPGQWNTEAFF.

This clone was observed a few times. This chain uses TRBV6-5 with TRBJ2-3; 10 bases align to TRBD1. The CDR3 has 15 amino acids. Germline CDR1 reads MNHEY; CDR2 reads SVGAGI. J gave up 4 bases and V 0 bases, and 1 base lay outside the gene matches. CDR3 bases: TGTGCCAGCAGTTACTCGACAGGGGGCGCAGATACGCAGTATTTT. This translates into CASSYSTGGADTQYF.

V and J are TRBV2 and TRBJ2-5, with D possibly matching TRBD2 (6 bases). The CDR3 extends over 19 amino acids. The V end lost 7 bases, the J end lost 0 bases, and 27 bases lay between the germline ends. Germline V gene sequence: CDR1 SNHLY, CDR2 FYNNEI. DNA of the CDR3: TGTGCCAGCATGACGACTAGGTCAATAGACTGGCGGTACCAAGAGACCCAGTACTTC. This gives the protein CASMTTRSIDWRYQETQYF.

This clone has just one count. The rearrangement joins TRBV5-1 to TRBJ2-7; a weak D match, TRBD2 (5 bases). V was cut by 5 bases and J by 4 bases, with 16 bases left in between. This CDR3 is 14 amino acids long. The germline V gene has CDR1 SGHRS and CDR2 YFSETQ. The CDR3 spells CASSYRGNNYEQYF. The CDR3 region has the DNA TGCGCCAGCAGTTATCGGGGAAATAATTACGAGCAGTACTTC.

The genes are TRBV30 and TRBJ2-7; possible D gene TRBD1, 7 bases. Trimming took 8 bases from V and 4 from J, leaving 15 bases between them. CDR1 is GTSNPN and CDR2 is SVGIG in the germline V gene (reference sequence). This CDR3 contains 12 residues. In DNA form, the CDR3 reads TGTGCCGCTGTGCAGGGGGGTTACGAGCAGTACTTC. The encoded protein is CAAVQGGYEQYF.

This rearrangement joins TRBV19 to TRBJ1-5; unclear D gene. V was shortened by 6 bases and J by 0 bases, with 12 bases between the two germline ends. Germline V gene lookup returns CDR1 LNHDA and CDR2 SQIVND (reference sequence). There are 15 residues in the CDR3. The CDR3 region has the DNA TGTGCCAGTAGGGGAGACGGAAATAGCAATCAGCCCCAGCATTTT. Amino acid sequence: CASRGDGNSNQPQHF.

This chain links TRBV6-5 with TRBJ1-4; possibly TRBD1 for D (6 bases). Germline V lookup: CDR1 MNHEY, CDR2 SVGAGI. The CDR3 loop spans 15 amino acids. Trimming pared 0 bases from V and 7 bases from J, leaving 12 bases between. CDR3 sequence reads: CASSYSGAAGEKLFF. DNA for the CDR3: TGTGCCAGCAGTTACTCGGGGGCCGCTGGTGAAAAACTGTTTTTT.

This chain uses TRBV6-5 with TRBJ1-1; D is uncertain. V was clipped by 4 bases and J by 3 bases, with 9 bases between them. The germline V gene has CDR1 MNHEY and CDR2 SVGAGI. This CDR3 is 13 amino acids long. CDR3 nucleotides: TGTGCCAGCAGTTCCGGCAGGTACACTGAAGCTTTCTTT. Amino acids: CASSSGRYTEAFF.

The V call is TRBV5-4, the J call TRBJ1-4; 7 bases map to TRBD1. Germline V gene sequence: CDR1 SGHNT, CDR2 YYREEE (reference sequence). This CDR3 is 14 amino acids long. Losses at the gene ends were 4 bases for V and 12 bases for J; bases not matched to a gene: 12. This CDR3 reads CASSRGQTVEELFF. In DNA form, the CDR3 reads TGTGCCAGCAGCCGGGGACAGACCGTCGAGGAACTGTTTTTT.

The chain employs TRBV6-6 and TRBJ2-3; 7 bases map to TRBD2. Germline-derived CDR1 and CDR2 are MNHNY and SVGAGI (reference sequence). The J segment lost 1 base and the V segment lost 4 bases, leaving 5 bases of the junction unmatched. The CDR3 is 15 amino acids. CDR3: CASSWGSGGTDTQYF. The CDR3 DNA follows: TGTGCCAGCAGTTGGGGAAGCGGGGGCACAGATACGCAGTATTTT.

This chain joins TRBV5-1 and TRBJ2-1, with D uncertain. The CDR3 length is 13 residues. Germline V CDR1 and CDR2: SGHRS, YFSETQ. Trimming stripped 0 bases from V and 10 bases from J, with 11 bases between. The CDR3 spells CASSLGAQQEQFF. CDR3 bases: TGCGCCAGCAGCTTGGGGGCACAACAAGAGCAGTTCTTC.

The V gene is TRBV10-2, the J gene TRBJ1-1; unclear D gene. Trimming took off 6 bases at V and 5 bases at J, with 10 bases between the two ends. Germline values: CDR1 WSHSY, CDR2 SAAADI. The CDR3 consists of 12 residues. The CDR3 region has the DNA TGCGCCAGCAGGAGAGGGCGAACTGAAGCTTTCTTT. This sequence encodes CASRRGRTEAFF.

The chain recombines TRBV7-6 with TRBJ2-5; TRBD2 is a possible D gene (7 bases). Germline CDR1 SGHVS, CDR2 FNYEAQ. The V gene lost 7 bases and the J gene lost 3 bases, with 12 bases spanning the gap. The CDR3 totals 13 residues. CDR3 in amino acids: CASTLGGEETQYF. The CDR3 DNA reads TGTGCCAGCACCCTAGGGGGGGAAGAGACCCAGTACTTC.

This clone has just one count. For the CDR3, the DNA is TGTGCCAGCAGCTCCCGGGTGGATCAGCCCCAGCATTTT. It is translated as CASSSRVDQPQHF. The chain joins TRBV7-6 to TRBJ1-5, with unresolved D. Germline V gene data show CDR1 as SGHVS and CDR2 as FNYEAQ. CDR3 length equals 13 residues. V gave up 4 bases and J gave up 5 bases, with 9 bases separating them.

The genes are TRBV30 and TRBJ1-6; a weak D match, TRBD1 (6 bases). CDR1 GTSNPN and CDR2 SVGIG come from the germline V gene (reference sequence). V lost 4 bases and J 5 bases, leaving 15 bases between the germline ends. The CDR3 is 15 residues long. As DNA, the CDR3 is TGTGCCTGGATACCCAGGGGATCTGATAATTCACCCCTCCACTTT. This gives the protein CAWIPRGSDNSPLHF. Based on the CDR3 plus reference TRBV30 and TRBJ1-6, the full variable domain is SQTIHQWPATLVQPVGSPLSLECTVEGTSNPNLYWYRQAAGRGLQLLFYSVGIGQISSEVPQNLSASRPQDRQFILSSKKLLLSDSGFYLCAWIPRGSDNSPLHFGNGTRLTVT.

This chain uses TRBV28 with TRBJ1-5, with D possibly being TRBD1 (5 bases). Trimming stripped 8 bases from V and 0 bases from J, with 8 bases between. Germline lookup yields CDR1 MDHEN and CDR2 SYDVKM. This CDR3 region has 13 residues. As DNA, the CDR3 is TGTGCCAGCGGTCAGGGTAGCAATCAGCCCCAGCATTTT. Translation gives CASGQGSNQPQHF.

V and J are TRBV5-1 and TRBJ2-1; a possible D gene is TRBD1 (5 bases). The CDR3 is 17 residues long. The V end lost 0 bases, the J end lost 8 bases, and 21 bases lay between the germline ends. The V gene's germline CDR1 is SGHRS and CDR2 YFSETQ. The CDR3 loop is CASSLAFRVELSYEQFF. CDR3 sequence (DNA): TGCGCCAGCAGCTTGGCCTTCAGGGTTGAGCTGTCCTATGAGCAGTTCTTC.

This sequence joins TRBV28 and TRBJ1-3; D may be TRBD1 (6 bases). The CDR3 extends over 15 amino acids. The V and J ends lost 6 bases and 9 bases respectively, with 21 bases between them. CDR1 and CDR2 (germline): MDHEN, SYDVKM. CDR3 amino acids: CASRAERLQGGTIYF. The CDR3 DNA is TGTGCCAGCAGGGCTGAGCGGTTACAGGGTGGCACCATATATTTT.

V is TRBV30 and J is TRBJ2-3; maybe TRBD2 (5 bases). V lost 0 bases to trimming and J lost 4 bases, with 14 bases between them. Germline V gene sequence: CDR1 GTSNPN, CDR2 SVGIG (reference sequence). The CDR3 is 15 residues long. For the CDR3, the DNA is TGTGCCTGGAGTGTACTTGCGGGTGGGGCAGATACGCAGTATTTT. Its protein product is CAWSVLAGGADTQYF.

The chain couples TRBV27 to TRBJ2-3; the match to TRBD2 covers 7 bases. This CDR3 is 16 amino acids long. Trimming took 5 bases from V and 4 from J; bases not matched to a gene: 12. The germline V gene has CDR1 MNHEY and CDR2 SMNVEV (reference sequence). In DNA, the CDR3 is TGTGCCAGCAGTAACCGGGTAGCGGGTATGCCAGATACGCAGTATTTT. It translates to CASSNRVAGMPDTQYF.

This chain connects TRBV5-6 to TRBJ2-2, with 7 bases fitting TRBD2. This CDR3 has 13 residues. The V gene end was trimmed by 4 bases and the J gene end by 6 bases; junction bases not matched to a gene: 3. Germline V gene data show CDR1 as SGHDT and CDR2 as YYEEEE. CDR3 in amino acids: CASSPGGSGELFF. Here the CDR3 DNA reads TGTGCCAGCAGCCCGGGAGGATCCGGGGAGCTGTTTTTT.

The V and J genes are TRBV19 and TRBJ2-7, with 7 bases fitting TRBD2. Germline CDR1 and CDR2: LNHDA and SQIVND (reference sequence). The junction had 12 bases not matched to a gene; V was cut back by 8 bases and J by 2 bases. This CDR3 is 15 amino acids long. CDR3 coding DNA: TGTGCCAGTTCTCTTTCCGGGACTATCCCCTACGAGCAGTACTTC. Residues: CASSLSGTIPYEQYF.

The chain joins TRBV6-6 to TRBJ2-1, with D maybe TRBD1 (5 bases). Trimming stripped 5 bases from V and 4 bases from J, with 12 bases between. The CDR3 is made up of 14 amino acids. The germline V gene has CDR1 MNHNY and CDR2 SVGAGI (reference sequence). CDR3 sequence reads: CASSQGRSYNEQFF. The CDR3 bases are TGTGCCAGCAGTCAGGGAAGGTCATACAATGAGCAGTTCTTC.

The genes are TRBV9 and TRBJ2-3; a weak D match, TRBD2 (5 bases). The CDR3 covers 15 residues. The germline V gene encodes CDR1 SGDLS and CDR2 YYNGEE. V was trimmed by 3 bases and J by 0 bases, leaving 11 bases between them. This CDR3 reads CASSARWTSTDTQYF. The CDR3 coding sequence is TGTGCCAGCAGCGCCCGCTGGACTAGCACAGATACGCAGTATTTT.